These T cell receptor beta chains were read from a single sample in a study of cytomegalovirus exposure and HLA in healthy donors. The protocol was immunoSEQ multiplex PCR, while the TCRdb copy is restricted to in-frame clones and leaves out a portion. The repertoire holds 210,000 or so clones, with about 75% as singletons. What was sequenced was PBMCs. These receptors were taken from a man aged 18 to 35 in good health and CMV-seronegative. CDR3s include the opening cysteine and the closing phenylalanine or tryptophan.

cdr3_aa v_call cdr3_length j_call
CASSFSGQGHTEAFF TRBV7-2 15 TRBJ1-1
CASSPPGVYGYTF TRBV18 13 TRBJ1-2
CASSRGGGDFSYNEQFF TRBV5-4 17 TRBJ2-1
CASSAGLGELFF TRBV6-1 12 TRBJ2-2
CSARGAYGYTF TRBV20-1 11 TRBJ1-2
CAVGTASYEQYF TRBV10-3 12 TRBJ2-7
CASSRGTGLDKNIQYF TRBV27 16 TRBJ2-4
CASSIPGLDTQYF TRBV19 13 TRBJ2-3
CASSLVRLAGGPYNEQFF TRBV5-4 18 TRBJ2-1
CASGPRRGLGGYTF TRBV12-5 14 TRBJ1-2
CASSGGPGEGVQYF TRBV2 14 TRBJ2-7
CASSLEGRRNTEAFF TRBV7-2 15 TRBJ1-1
CASSLGLSQETQYF TRBV19 14 TRBJ2-5
CASSSIEGYEQYF TRBV7-6 13 TRBJ2-7
CASRTQGAGGNQPQHF TRBV19 16 TRBJ1-5